The following is a T cell receptor (beta chain) sequence with its context. Its specificity is unknown. PCR was performed using 60 Vbeta and 13 Jbeta primers. TCRdb keeps only in-frame clones here, not all; method: immunoSEQ multiplex PCR. Here the sample spans approximately 130,000 clones, approximately 80% being singletons. This specimen comes from a study of cytomegalovirus exposure and HLA in healthy donors. Points from the study as a whole: Later work found that TCR association rates differed between HLA loci; DRB1 had the most and HLA-C the fewest.

This sequence was found in a man aged 40-49 years in good health and CMV-seronegative. The sequenced sample consisted of PBMCs.

The CDR3 DNA reads as TGTGCCAGCAGCGCTAAGCAGGGGTCCACCGGGGAGCTGTTTTTT. As protein: CASSAKQGSTGELFF. The chain couples TRBV9 to TRBJ2-2, with TRBD1 as a possible D gene (6 bases). CDR1 and CDR2 from the germline V gene are SGDLS and YYNGEE. The CDR3 totals 15 residues. Trimming left V 3 bases short and J 4 bases short, with 13 bases between.